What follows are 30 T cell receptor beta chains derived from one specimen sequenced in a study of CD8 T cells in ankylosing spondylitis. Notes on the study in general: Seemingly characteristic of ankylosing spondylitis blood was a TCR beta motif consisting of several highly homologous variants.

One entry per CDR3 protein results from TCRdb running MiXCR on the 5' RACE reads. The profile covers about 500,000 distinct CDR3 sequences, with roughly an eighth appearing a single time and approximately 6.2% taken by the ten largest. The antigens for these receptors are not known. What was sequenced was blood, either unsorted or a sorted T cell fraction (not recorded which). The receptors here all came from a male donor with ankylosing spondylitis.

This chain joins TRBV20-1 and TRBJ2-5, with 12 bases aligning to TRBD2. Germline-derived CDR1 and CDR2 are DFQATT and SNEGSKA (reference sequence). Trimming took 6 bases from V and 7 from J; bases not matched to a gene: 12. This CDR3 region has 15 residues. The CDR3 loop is CSAVASGRALGTQYF. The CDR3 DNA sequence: TGCAGTGCAGTGGCTAGCGGGAGGGCCCTCGGGACCCAGTACTTC.

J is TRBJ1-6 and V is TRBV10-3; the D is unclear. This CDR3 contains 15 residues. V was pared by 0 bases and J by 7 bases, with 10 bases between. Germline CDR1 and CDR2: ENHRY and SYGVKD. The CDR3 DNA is TGTGCCATCAGTGAGTCGGTGACGAGGAATTCACCCCTCCACTTT. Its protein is CAISESVTRNSPLHF.

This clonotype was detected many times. The CDR3 here is CASSRGPYNEQFF. The CDR3 bases are TGTGCCAGCAGCAGAGGACCCTACAATGAGCAGTTCTTC. The chain employs TRBV7-2 and TRBJ2-1; D gene ambiguous. This CDR3 spans 13 amino acids. CDR1 and CDR2 (germline): SGHTA, FQGNSA. The germline V and J ends were trimmed by 5 bases and 2 bases, with 7 bases remaining between them.

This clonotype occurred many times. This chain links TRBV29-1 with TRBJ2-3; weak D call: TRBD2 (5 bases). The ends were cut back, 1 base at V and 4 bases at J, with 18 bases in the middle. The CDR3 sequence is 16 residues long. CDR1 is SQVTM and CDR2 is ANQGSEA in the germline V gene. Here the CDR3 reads CSVEGPEGEGSDTQYF. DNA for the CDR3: TGCAGCGTTGAAGGACCCGAGGGTGAGGGCTCAGATACGCAGTATTTT.

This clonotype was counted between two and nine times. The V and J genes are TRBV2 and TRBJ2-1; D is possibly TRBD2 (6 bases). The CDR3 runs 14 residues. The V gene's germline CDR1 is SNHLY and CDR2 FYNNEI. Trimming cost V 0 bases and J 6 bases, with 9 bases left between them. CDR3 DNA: TGTGCCAGCAGTGAAGCGCGGGGTAGCAATGAGCAGTTCTTC. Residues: CASSEARGSNEQFF.

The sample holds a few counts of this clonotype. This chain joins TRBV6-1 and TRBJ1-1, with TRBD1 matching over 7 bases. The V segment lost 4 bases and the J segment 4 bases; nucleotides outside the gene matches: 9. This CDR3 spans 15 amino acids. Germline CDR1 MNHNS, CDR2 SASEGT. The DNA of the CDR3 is TGTGCCAGCAGTGTCCGGGGGCCAGGGGGCACTGAAGCTTTCTTT. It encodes CASSVRGPGGTEAFF.

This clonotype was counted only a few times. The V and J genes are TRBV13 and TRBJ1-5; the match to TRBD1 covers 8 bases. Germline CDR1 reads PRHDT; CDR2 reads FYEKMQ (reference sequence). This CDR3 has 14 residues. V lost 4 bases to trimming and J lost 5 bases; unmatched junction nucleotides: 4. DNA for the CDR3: TGTGCCAGCAGCTCGGACAGGGATGATCAGCCCCAGCATTTT. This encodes CASSSDRDDQPQHF.

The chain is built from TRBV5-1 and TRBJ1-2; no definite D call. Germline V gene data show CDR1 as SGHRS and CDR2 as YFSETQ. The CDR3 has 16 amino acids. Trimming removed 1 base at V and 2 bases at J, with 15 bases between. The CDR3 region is CASSLTPSTENYGYTF. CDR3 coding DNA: TGCGCCAGCAGCTTGACCCCATCAACAGAGAACTATGGCTACACCTTC.

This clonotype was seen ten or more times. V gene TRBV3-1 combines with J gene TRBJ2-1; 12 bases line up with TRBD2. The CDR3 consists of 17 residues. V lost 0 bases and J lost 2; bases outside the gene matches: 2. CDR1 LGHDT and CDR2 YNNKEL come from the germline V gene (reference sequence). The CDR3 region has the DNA TGTGCCAGCAGCCAAGAGGGACTAGCGGGTACCTACAATGAGCAGTTCTTC. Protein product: CASSQEGLAGTYNEQFF.

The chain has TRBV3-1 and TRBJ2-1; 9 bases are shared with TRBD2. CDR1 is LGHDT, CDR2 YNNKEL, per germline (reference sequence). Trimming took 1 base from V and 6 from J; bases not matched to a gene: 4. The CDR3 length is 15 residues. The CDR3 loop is CASSQAGLASNEQFF. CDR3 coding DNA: TGTGCCAGCAGCCAAGCAGGACTAGCGTCCAATGAGCAGTTCTTC.

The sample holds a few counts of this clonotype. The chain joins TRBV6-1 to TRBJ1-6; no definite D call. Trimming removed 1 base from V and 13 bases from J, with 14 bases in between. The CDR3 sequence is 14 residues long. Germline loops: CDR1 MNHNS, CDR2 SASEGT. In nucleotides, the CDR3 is TGTGCCAGCAGTGAAGGAATAGGCCGCAAGCCCCTCCACTTT. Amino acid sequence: CASSEGIGRKPLHF.

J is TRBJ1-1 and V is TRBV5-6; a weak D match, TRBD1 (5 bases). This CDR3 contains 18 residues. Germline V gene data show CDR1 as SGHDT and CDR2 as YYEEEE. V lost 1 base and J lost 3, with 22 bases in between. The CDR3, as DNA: TGTGCCAGCAGCTTGTTGTGGGCAGGGTCGTACGGGGACACTGAAGCTTTCTTT. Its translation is CASSLLWAGSYGDTEAFF.

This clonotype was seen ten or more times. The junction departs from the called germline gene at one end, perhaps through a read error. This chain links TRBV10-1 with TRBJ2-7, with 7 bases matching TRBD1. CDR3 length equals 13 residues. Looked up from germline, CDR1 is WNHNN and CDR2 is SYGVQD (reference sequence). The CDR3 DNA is TGTGCCAGCAGCCGGGACAGATCCTACGAGCAGTACTTC. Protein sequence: CASSRDRSYEQYF.

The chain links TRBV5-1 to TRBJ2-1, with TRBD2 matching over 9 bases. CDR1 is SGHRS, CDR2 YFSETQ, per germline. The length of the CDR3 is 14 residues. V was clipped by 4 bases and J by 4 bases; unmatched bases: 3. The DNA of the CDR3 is TGCGCCAGCAGCACGACTAGCGGATACAATGAGCAGTTCTTC. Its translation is CASSTTSGYNEQFF.

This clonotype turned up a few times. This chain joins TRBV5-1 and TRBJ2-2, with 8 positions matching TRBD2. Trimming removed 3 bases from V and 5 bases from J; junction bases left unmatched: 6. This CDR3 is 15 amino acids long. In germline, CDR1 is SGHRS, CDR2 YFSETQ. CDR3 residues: CASSSSAGGTGELFF. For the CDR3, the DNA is TGCGCCAGCAGCTCTAGCGCGGGGGGTACCGGGGAGCTGTTTTTT. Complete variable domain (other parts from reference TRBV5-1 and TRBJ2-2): KAGVTQTPRYLIKTRGQQVTLSCSPISGHRSVSWYQQTPGQGLQFLFEYFSETQRNKGNFPGRFSGRQFSNSRSEMNVSTLELGDSALYLCASSSSAGGTGELFFGEGSRLTVL.

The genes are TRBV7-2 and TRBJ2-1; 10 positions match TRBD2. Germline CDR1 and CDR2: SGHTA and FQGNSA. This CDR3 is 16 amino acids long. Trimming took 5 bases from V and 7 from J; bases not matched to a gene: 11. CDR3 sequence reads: CASSPGLADRRNEQFF. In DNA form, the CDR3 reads TGTGCCAGCAGCCCCGGACTAGCGGACCGACGGAATGAGCAGTTCTTC.

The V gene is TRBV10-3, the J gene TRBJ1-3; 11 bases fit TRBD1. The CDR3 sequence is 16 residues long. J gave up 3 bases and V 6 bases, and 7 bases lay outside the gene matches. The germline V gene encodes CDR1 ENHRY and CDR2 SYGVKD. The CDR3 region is CAISADRGLDGNTIYF. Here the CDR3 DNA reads TGTGCCATCAGCGCGGACAGGGGGCTTGATGGAAACACCATATATTTT.

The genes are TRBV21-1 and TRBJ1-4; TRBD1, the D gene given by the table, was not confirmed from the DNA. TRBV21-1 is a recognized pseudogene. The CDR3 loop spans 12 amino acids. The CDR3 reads CASNKKGTGSFF. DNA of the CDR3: TGTGCCAGCAACAAAAAGGGGACAGGGTCGTTTTTT.

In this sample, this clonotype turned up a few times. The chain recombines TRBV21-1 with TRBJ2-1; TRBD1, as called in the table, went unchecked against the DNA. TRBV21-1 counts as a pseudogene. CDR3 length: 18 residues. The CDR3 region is CASAWTGLRRVSYNEQFF. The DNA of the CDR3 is TGTGCCAGCGCGTGGACGGGGTTAAGGCGGGTATCCTACAATGAGCAGTTCTTC.

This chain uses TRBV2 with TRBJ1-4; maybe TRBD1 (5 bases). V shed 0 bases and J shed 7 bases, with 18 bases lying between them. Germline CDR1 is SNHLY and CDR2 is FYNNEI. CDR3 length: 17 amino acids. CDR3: CASSEALPGGGGEKLFF. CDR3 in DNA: TGTGCCAGCAGTGAAGCGCTTCCGGGGGGAGGAGGTGAAAAACTGTTTTTT.

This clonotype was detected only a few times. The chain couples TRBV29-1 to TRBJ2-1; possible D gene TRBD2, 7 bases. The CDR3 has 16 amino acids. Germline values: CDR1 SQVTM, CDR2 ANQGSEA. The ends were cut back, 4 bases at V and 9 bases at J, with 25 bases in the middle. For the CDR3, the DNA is TGCAGCGTTGGCCCCCCGGGGGGCGGGATATCGGGTGAGCAGTTCTTC. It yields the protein CSVGPPGGGISGEQFF.

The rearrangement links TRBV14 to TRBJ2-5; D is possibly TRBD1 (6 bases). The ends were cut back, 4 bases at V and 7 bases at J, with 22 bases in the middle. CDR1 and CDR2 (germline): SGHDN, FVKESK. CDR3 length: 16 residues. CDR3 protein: CASSPRLSGALATQYF. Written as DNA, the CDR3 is TGTGCCAGCAGCCCCCGGCTCTCAGGGGCCTTAGCGACCCAGTACTTC. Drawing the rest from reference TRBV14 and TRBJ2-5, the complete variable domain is EAGVTQFPSHSVIEKGQTVTLRCDPISGHDNLYWYRRVMGKEIKFLLHFVKESKQDESGMPNNRFLAERTGGTYSTLKVQPAELEDSGVYFCASSPRLSGALATQYFGPGTRLLVL.

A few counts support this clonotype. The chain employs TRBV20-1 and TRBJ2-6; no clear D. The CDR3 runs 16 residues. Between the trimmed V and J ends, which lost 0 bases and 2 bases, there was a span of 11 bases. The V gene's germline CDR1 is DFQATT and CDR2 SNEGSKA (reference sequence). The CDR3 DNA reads TGCAGTGCTAGAGATCTAAAATATACTGGGGCCAACGTCCTGACTTTC. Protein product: CSARDLKYTGANVLTF.

The CDR3 reads CASSYSWESNYGYTF. CDR3 nucleotides: TGTGCCAGCAGTTACTCGTGGGAATCAAACTATGGCTACACCTTC. V and J are TRBV6-5 and TRBJ1-2, with D unclear. There are 15 residues in the CDR3. CDR1 and CDR2 from the germline V gene are MNHEY and SVGAGI. The V end lost 0 bases, the J end lost 2 bases, and 10 bases lay between the germline ends.

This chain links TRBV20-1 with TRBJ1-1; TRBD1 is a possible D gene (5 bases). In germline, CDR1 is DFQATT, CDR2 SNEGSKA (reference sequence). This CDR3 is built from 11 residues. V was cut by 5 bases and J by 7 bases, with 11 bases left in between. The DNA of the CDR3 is TGCAGTGCTCCGGGGGGGGTTGAAGCTTTCTTT. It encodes CSAPGGVEAFF.

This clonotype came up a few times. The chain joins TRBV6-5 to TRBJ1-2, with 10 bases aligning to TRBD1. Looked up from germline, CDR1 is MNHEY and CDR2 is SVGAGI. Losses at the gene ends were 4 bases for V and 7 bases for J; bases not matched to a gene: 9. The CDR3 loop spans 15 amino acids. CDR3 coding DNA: TGTGCCAGCAGTTGGTCCCGGGACAGGGGTGGTGGCTACACCTTC. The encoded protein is CASSWSRDRGGGYTF.

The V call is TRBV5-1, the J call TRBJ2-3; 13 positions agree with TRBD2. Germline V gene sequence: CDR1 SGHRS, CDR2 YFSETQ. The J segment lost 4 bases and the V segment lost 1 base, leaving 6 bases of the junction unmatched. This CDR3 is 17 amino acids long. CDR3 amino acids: CASSLTGLAGAPDTQYF. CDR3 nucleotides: TGCGCCAGCAGCTTGACTGGACTAGCGGGAGCCCCAGATACGCAGTATTTT.

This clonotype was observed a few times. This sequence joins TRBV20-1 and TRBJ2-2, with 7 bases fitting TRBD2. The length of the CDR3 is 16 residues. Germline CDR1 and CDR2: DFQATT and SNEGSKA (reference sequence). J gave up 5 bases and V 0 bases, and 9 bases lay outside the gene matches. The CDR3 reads CSARDIKQGGTGELFF. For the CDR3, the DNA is TGCAGTGCTAGAGATATAAAGCAGGGAGGGACCGGGGAGCTGTTTTTT.

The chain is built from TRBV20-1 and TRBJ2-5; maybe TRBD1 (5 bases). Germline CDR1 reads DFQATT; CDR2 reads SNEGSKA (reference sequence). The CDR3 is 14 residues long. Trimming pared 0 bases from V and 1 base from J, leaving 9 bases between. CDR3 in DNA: TGCAGTGCTAGAGATGCGACAGTCCAAGAGACCCAGTACTTC. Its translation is CSARDATVQETQYF.

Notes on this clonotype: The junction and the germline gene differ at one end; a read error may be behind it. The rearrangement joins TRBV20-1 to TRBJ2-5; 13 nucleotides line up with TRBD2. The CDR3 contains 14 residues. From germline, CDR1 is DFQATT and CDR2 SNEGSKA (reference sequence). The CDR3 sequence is CRARGTSGKETQYF. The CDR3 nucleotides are TGCAGAGCTAGAGGGACTAGCGGGAAGGAGACCCAGTACTTC.